This is a list of T cell receptor beta chains from one sample in a study of T cell responses to AZD1222 COVID-19 vaccine. Profiled with immunoSEQ multiplex PCR; TCRdb holds only in-frame clones, not every one. The data hold more than 70,000 clones, with 87% observed a single time. The material was peripheral blood, obtained 28 days after the second AZD1222 dose. These receptors originate from an adult who received the AZD1222 COVID-19 vaccine. CDR3s include the opening cysteine and the closing phenylalanine or tryptophan. D genes are given only for firm matches. Clone size, where shown, is once, few, many, or a class for clones that have expanded.

size: .
D: TRBD1
J: TRBJ2-1
V: TRBV4-3
DNA: TGCGCCAGCAGCCTCGGGACAGACTCCTACAATGAGCAGTTCTTC
CDR3: CASSLGTDSYNEQFF

size: .
D: .
J: TRBJ2-7
V: TRBV7-9
DNA: TGTGCCAGCAGCTCCGGGACACTTTACGAGCAGTACTTC
CDR3: CASSSGTLYEQYF

size: once
D: .
J: TRBJ2-7
V: TRBV6-1
DNA: TGTGCCAGCAGTGGAGCGGATCCTCCTCCCGAGCAGTACTTC
CDR3: CASSGADPPPEQYF

size: .
D: TRBD2
J: TRBJ2-5
V: TRBV18
DNA: TGTGCCAGCTCACCCCGACTAGCGGGTTTCGGAGAGACCCAGTACTTC
CDR3: CASSPRLAGFGETQYF

size: .
D: TRBD2
J: TRBJ2-3
V: TRBV5-1
DNA: TGCGCCAGCAGCACCCTAGCGGGGTTTGAGACAGATACGCAGTATTTT
CDR3: CASSTLAGFETDTQYF

size: .
D: .
J: TRBJ1-1
V: TRBV5-8
DNA: TGTGCCAGCAGCCGTATACAGACCATGAACACTGAAGCTTTCTTT
CDR3: CASSRIQTMNTEAFF

size: once
D: .
J: TRBJ1-1
V: TRBV14
DNA: TGTGCCAGCAGCCCACAGGGAGATACTGAAGCTTTCTTT
CDR3: CASSPQGDTEAFF

size: .
D: TRBD2
J: TRBJ2-7
V: TRBV4-1
DNA: TGCGCCAGCAGCCAAGGGCCCGGGACTAGCGCGAGAAAGCAGTACTTC
CDR3: CASSQGPGTSARKQYF

size: .
D: TRBD2
J: TRBJ2-1
V: TRBV3-1/TRBV3-2
DNA: TGTGCCAGCAGCCGAGCGGGAGAGTCCTACAATGAGCAGTTCTTC
CDR3: CASSRAGESYNEQFF

size: .
D: .
J: TRBJ1-3
V: TRBV3-1/TRBV3-2
DNA: TGTGCCAGCAGCATAGGGATCTCTGGAAACACCATATATTTT
CDR3: CASSIGISGNTIYF

size: .
D: .
J: TRBJ2-7
V: TRBV6-1
DNA: TGTGCCAGCAGTGAAGGTGGATACGAGCAGTACTTC
CDR3: CASSEGGYEQYF

size: .
D: .
J: TRBJ1-3
V: TRBV7-9
DNA: TGTGCCAGCAGCTTAGCAGACGGCAGCTCTGGAAACACCATATATTTT
CDR3: CASSLADGSSGNTIYF

size: .
D: .
J: TRBJ1-3
V: TRBV18
DNA: TGTGCCAGCTCACCACGGGAATCGGGAAACACCATATATTTT
CDR3: CASSPRESGNTIYF

size: .
D: TRBD1
J: TRBJ1-4
V: TRBV5-1
DNA: TGCGCCAGCAGCTTGTGGCAGGGGGCTAATGAAAAACTGTTTTTT
CDR3: CASSLWQGANEKLFF

size: .
D: .
J: TRBJ1-1
V: TRBV18
DNA: TGTGCCAGCTCACCACAACTTGAGGGGAACACTGAAGCTTTCTTT
CDR3: CASSPQLEGNTEAFF